This TCR beta chain was identified in a study of human T cells and chemical hapten exposure (dated by TCRdb to the early 2020s). In terms of the full investigation: For sensitization, 2% DPC in acetone was applied to a 2 cm by 2 cm area of upper inner arm skin. Around 29 alopecia patients provided blood for TCR sequencing at one to four time points (pre-sensitization, 2, 6 and 24 weeks). In alopecia patients, the study followed how the peripheral blood TCR repertoire changed in vivo over primary and secondary sensitization to diphenylcyclopropenone (DPC), a hapten. Libraries were pooled for sequencing, and per-sample TCR yields varied mainly because of small differences in library volumes within the pool. The mostly female patient cohort included alopecia areata with under or over 50% scalp involvement, alopecia totalis and alopecia universalis. Blood samples were taken from patients before sensitization (week 0) and at 2, 6 and about 24 weeks after DPC sensitization. Throughout the approximately 24-week study period, patients were also given weekly therapeutic DPC doses on the scalp. Patch testing was performed on the upper back with Finn chambers containing 0.01% DPC, and the patch tests were scored after 6 days according to International Contact Dermatitis Research Group standards. Findings and caveats that apply to the study as a whole: DPC sensitization did not change the number of TCRs with a frequency above 1 in 1000, and there was no evidence of changes in global repertoire structure. A positive correlation was found between the number of PT1 expanded TCRs and patch test score, with significance reached at thresholds 8, 16 and 32 but not 4. Repeated subsampling changed both the strength of the expansion versus patch-test correlation and the threshold at which that correlation became significant. Expanded TCRs formed significantly more large CDR3 similarity clusters than pre-sensitization or healthy control sets, consistent with antigen-driven responses. All patients had alopecia, a presumed autoimmune disease, so their immune response might differ from that of healthy individuals.

This clonotype was detected only a few times. It has no known antigen specificity. Base qualities are not at hand, and no much larger clone is one base apart. Sample time point, as interpreted from the label and publication: patch test 1, 2 weeks after DPC sensitization. Sample treatment or condition, as interpreted from the label and publication: therapeutic diphenylcyclopropenone sensitization with weekly scalp DPC. Blood at each patch-test visit was drawn before the patch test was applied. Patients were considered eligible if aged 18 to 70, diagnosed with alopecia and deemed suitable for DPC therapy, and patients were excluded if pregnant. Total RNA was extracted from unfractionated whole blood collected in Tempus Blood RNA tubes. Receptor amplification or capture employed RACE. The sequencing machine was a NextSeq 500. During library preparation, unique molecular identifiers were attached to individual cDNA molecules so that TCRs could be counted quantitatively and reproducibly. For every blood RNA sample, sequencing covered both the TCR alpha and TCR beta chains. The original methods were these. A median of about 87,000 TCRs per sample was observed, with a range of about 20,000 to 750,000. V, J and CDR3 annotation of the TCR reads was performed with the Decombinator software suite. For PS versus PT1 abundance plots, all samples were subsampled to the same number of TCRs (28,000). Expanded TCRs were defined as absent before sensitization and observed at least eight times at the 2-week time point. The public reads were reanalyzed by TCRdb: fastp trimming at Q25, MiXCR alignment, in-frame beta chains only. Rows with a matching CDR3 protein are joined into one entry that keeps the most common DNA and genes. The authors' filters were not applied to this entry. Here the sample has 74,000 or so distinct CDR3 sequences; about an eighth occur a single time. The top ten clonotypes cover approximately 3.7% of the sample.

From V the trimming removes 7 bases and from J it removes 8 bases, while the gene matches leave 5 bases of the junction unaccounted for. CDR1 and CDR2 were assigned from the germline V gene (reference sequence) as LNHDA and SQIVND. The CDR3 sequence holds 13 residues, the cysteine and phenylalanine included. Solely the CDR3 DNA is kept, with 39 bases framed from the first base. This receptor was obtained from an older woman with alopecia areata. Some clones in this sample may be carry-over from other donors' samples. The sequenced sample was whole blood, obtained in connection with sensitization to the hapten diphenylcyclopropenone (DPC). The sequence links TRBV19 to TRBJ2-1, and TRBD1 matches 10 of the central bases. The CDR3 loop reads CASTPGQGYEQFF. The DNA sequence is given as TGTGCCAGTACCCCGGGACAGGGGTATGAGCAGTTCTTC.